These 30 T cell receptor beta chains were all obtained from the same sample, sequenced in a study of CD8+CD57+ T cells in acquired aplastic anemia. Profiles of TCR beta VDJ and CDR3 were generated from a genomic DNA template. TCRdb reprocessed the reads with MiXCR, giving one entry per CDR3 protein. The sample holds under 200,000 distinct CDR3 sequences, 45% to 55% seen once. Patients selected for sequencing had displayed CD8+CD57+ cell expansion by flow cytometry. The material sequenced was sorted CD4+, CD8+, or CD8+CD57+ T cells (not recorded which) from PBMCs. Source of these receptors: a human donor with aplastic anemia.

The V gene is TRBV7-8, the J gene TRBJ1-2, with 7 nucleotides matching TRBD1. The CDR3 is 11 amino acids. Looked up from germline, CDR1 is SGHVS and CDR2 is FQNEAQ. Trimming removed 5 bases from V and 10 bases from J; junction bases left unmatched: 4. CDR3 coding DNA: TGTGCCAGCAGCCAGACAGGGTCCTACACCTTC. Protein: CASSQTGSYTF.

A remark on this clonotype: A single base separates this from a much larger clone, so it may be a read error. The chain employs TRBV5-5 and TRBJ2-7; D is unclear. The J call may not be correct, given that the DNA end is closer to TRBJ2-1. CDR3 length: 14 amino acids. Per germline, CDR1 SGHKS and CDR2 YYEKEE (reference sequence). In DNA form, the CDR3 reads TGTGCCAGCAGCTCTCACAGTACCTACAATGAGCAGTTCTTC. It specifies CASSSHSTYNEQFF.

The rearrangement joins TRBV15 to TRBJ2-1, with D perhaps TRBD1 or TRBD2 (5 bases each). V was shortened by 3 bases and J by 7 bases, with 13 bases between the two germline ends. The CDR3 spans 14 residues. Germline CDR1 LNHNV, CDR2 YYDKDF (reference sequence). The CDR3 DNA sequence: TGTGCCACCAGCAGGAGTTGGGGGATGAATGAGCAGTTCTTC. As protein: CATSRSWGMNEQFF.

V gene TRBV2 combines with J gene TRBJ2-1, with 7 bases identical to TRBD2. Per germline, CDR1 SNHLY and CDR2 FYNNEI. V lost 6 bases, J lost 0 bases, and 5 bases stayed unmatched. The CDR3 has 15 residues. CDR3 amino acids: CASSRGVSSYNEQFF. The CDR3 coding sequence is TGTGCCAGCAGCCGGGGGGTAAGCTCCTACAATGAGCAGTTCTTC.

This clonotype showed up many times. This sequence joins TRBV7-9 and TRBJ2-2; unclear D gene. The CDR3 is 16 residues long. Germline CDR1 and CDR2: SEHNR and FQNEAQ (reference sequence). V dropped 4 bases and J dropped 7 bases, with 19 bases sitting between them. In nucleotides, the CDR3 is TGTGCCAGCAGCTGGACGCCTGGGGTACCGGGCGGGGAGCTGTTTTTT. Translated: CASSWTPGVPGGELFF.

The CDR3 DNA follows: TGTGCCACCAGTGATCGGGGCGCCACAAGCACAGATACGCAGTATTTT. Its protein is CATSDRGATSTDTQYF. The rearrangement uses TRBV24-1 and TRBJ2-3, with D possibly called TRBD1 or TRBD2 (5 bases each). Germline V gene lookup returns CDR1 KGHDR and CDR2 SFDVKD. This CDR3 region has 16 residues. Trimming removed 3 bases from V and 0 bases from J, with 12 bases in between.

CDR3 bases: TGTGCCAGCAGTTACCTGGACGGAGGATATGGCTACACCTTC. Translated: CASSYLDGGYGYTF. This chain joins TRBV6-5 and TRBJ1-2; D is uncertain. There are 14 residues in the CDR3. Germline V gene lookup returns CDR1 MNHEY and CDR2 SVGAGI. Between the trimmed V and J ends, which lost 2 bases and 5 bases, there was a span of 12 bases.

This clonotype was recorded a few times. This chain links TRBV5-8 with TRBJ2-7; TRBD2 might be the D (5 bases). The CDR3 loop spans 13 amino acids. In germline, CDR1 is SGHTS, CDR2 YDEGEE. V gave up 1 base and J gave up 2 bases, with 7 bases separating them. CDR3 DNA sequence: TGTGCCAGCAGCTTGATCGGGACCTACGAGCAGTACTTC. Encoded protein: CASSLIGTYEQYF.

This chain links TRBV10-3 with TRBJ2-7; 8 bases agree with TRBD2. J gave up 6 bases and V 2 bases, and 15 bases lay outside the gene matches. Germline assignment: CDR1 ENHRY and CDR2 SYGVKD. CDR3 length equals 17 residues. The CDR3 is CAISEDPRTRAGGEQYF. The CDR3 DNA follows: TGTGCCATCAGTGAGGATCCAAGGACGAGGGCGGGAGGCGAGCAGTACTTC.

This clonotype was seen many times. The chain is built from TRBV20-1 and TRBJ1-1; D uncertain. Germline V gene lookup returns CDR1 DFQATT and CDR2 SNEGSKA (reference sequence). CDR3 size: 18 residues. Trimming cost V 8 bases and J 0 bases, with 28 bases left between them. The CDR3: CSIRRTFRSGPLNTEAFF. CDR3 nucleotide sequence: TGCAGTATAAGGAGGACTTTCCGCTCGGGTCCTTTGAACACTGAAGCTTTCTTT.

This clonotype was counted only a few times. This sequence joins TRBV12-3 or TRBV12-4 and TRBJ1-4; 8 bases are a match to TRBD1. V trimming: 4 bases; J trimming: 7 bases; junction bases outside the gene matches: 8. This CDR3 has 15 amino acids. The DNA for the CDR3 is TGTGCCAGCAGTTCTGGCTCAGGGGGCAGTGAAAAACTGTTTTTT. This encodes CASSSGSGGSEKLFF.

The genes are TRBV29-1 and TRBJ2-4; 9 bases agree with TRBD1. Germline V gene sequence: CDR1 SQVTM, CDR2 ANQGSEA. The CDR3 length is 13 residues. Unmatched junction bases numbered 8, after V lost 6 bases and J lost 8 bases. The CDR3 nucleotides read TGCAGCGTCGCTGGACAGGGGAGGGACATTCAGTACTTC. As protein: CSVAGQGRDIQYF.

V and J are TRBV27 and TRBJ2-2, with D perhaps matching TRBD1 (5 bases). The CDR3 sequence is 15 residues long. Trimming cost V 3 bases and J 2 bases, with 10 bases left between them. Germline assignment: CDR1 MNHEY and CDR2 SMNVEV (reference sequence). CDR3 region: CASSFRTGNTGELFF. In DNA form, the CDR3 reads TGTGCCAGCAGTTTCAGAACAGGAAACACCGGGGAGCTGTTTTTT.

This clonotype was detected many times. The gene calls are TRBV10-2 and TRBJ1-6; D unresolved. CDR3 size: 13 residues. Trimming cost V 2 bases and J 8 bases, with 7 bases left between them. Germline-derived CDR1 and CDR2 are WSHSY and SAAADI. CDR3 in DNA: TGCGCCAGCAGTGAGGACCCATATTCACCCCTCCACTTT. Residues: CASSEDPYSPLHF.

This clonotype was recorded at least ten times. The chain is built from TRBV7-9 and TRBJ2-7; D might be TRBD1 (5 bases). CDR3 length equals 14 residues. V lost 3 bases and J lost 0, with 9 bases in between. Germline assignment: CDR1 SEHNR and CDR2 FQNEAQ (reference sequence). For the CDR3, the DNA is TGTGCCAGCAGCTTGGGGCAGTCCTCCTACGAGCAGTACTTC. Its protein is CASSLGQSSYEQYF.

This clonotype occurred a few times. The chain joins TRBV10-2 to TRBJ2-7, with a tentative D call TRBD2 (5 bases). The V end lost 3 bases, the J end lost 4 bases, and 16 bases lay between the germline ends. This CDR3 spans 15 amino acids. Looked up from germline, CDR1 is WSHSY and CDR2 is SAAADI. The CDR3 DNA follows: TGCGCCAGCAGTGAATTTCCGGGCCGAGGGTACGAGCAGTACTTC. This codes for CASSEFPGRGYEQYF.

This clonotype was recorded once. It may be a read error: a sequence one base away is much more abundant. The V gene is TRBV7-6, the J gene TRBJ1-1; a weak D match, TRBD1 (5 bases). Germline assignment: CDR1 SGHVS and CDR2 FNYEAQ. The CDR3 extends over 13 amino acids. Deletions cut 5 bases from V and 1 base from J, with 8 bases between. The CDR3 loop is CASSRGRNTEAFF. The CDR3 coding sequence is TGTGCCAGCAGCCGGGGCAGGAACACTGAAGCTTTCTTT.

As to this clonotype: The final CDR3 position lacks the conserved phenylalanine or tryptophan, pointing to a likely read error. This chain connects TRBV7-9 to TRBJ2-7, with D possibly being TRBD2 (6 bases). The CDR3 is made up of 15 amino acids. Germline loops: CDR1 SEHNR, CDR2 FQNEAQ (reference sequence). Trimming left V 11 bases short and J 3 bases short, with 23 bases between. Written as DNA, the CDR3 is TGTGCCTGGAGTCGATTGGGACTGGGTTACTACGAGCAGTACTCC. Its protein is CAWSRLGLGYYEQYS.

The rearrangement uses TRBV11-2 and TRBJ1-1; D is ambiguous. The V and J ends lost 6 bases and 7 bases respectively, with 18 bases between them. CDR3 length: 14 residues. CDR1 SGHAT and CDR2 FQNNGV come from the germline V gene. The CDR3 nucleotides read TGTGCCAGCAGACCCGAATACAGAGACCATGAAGCTTTCTTT. This translates into CASRPEYRDHEAFF.

The table lists this clonotype with many counts. V usage is TRBV6-1 and J usage is TRBJ1-5, with 9 bases fitting TRBD1. Germline trimming cut 6 bases from V and 6 bases from J; bases unmatched to any gene: 9. Germline V gene sequence: CDR1 MNHNS, CDR2 SASEGT. This CDR3 has 15 residues. The CDR3 loop reads CASSDTGTGSQPQHF. The CDR3 coding sequence is TGTGCCAGCAGCGATACCGGGACAGGGAGTCAGCCCCAGCATTTT.

This clonotype came up many times. V usage is TRBV9 and J usage is TRBJ2-7; 11 nucleotides align to TRBD1. The CDR3 runs 15 residues. V lost 2 bases and J lost 2; bases outside the gene matches: 3. Germline V gives CDR1 SGDLS, CDR2 YYNGEE. The CDR3 sequence is CASSVGTGGTYEQYF. The DNA for the CDR3 is TGTGCCAGCAGCGTCGGGACAGGGGGTACCTACGAGCAGTACTTC. Based on the CDR3 plus reference TRBV9 and TRBJ2-7, the full variable domain is DSGVTQTPKHLITATGQRVTLRCSPRSGDLSVYWYQQSLDQGLQFLIQYYNGEERAKGNILERFSAQQFPDLHSELNLSSLELGDSALYFCASSVGTGGTYEQYFGPGTRLTVT.

This clonotype was seen ten or more times. This chain connects TRBV10-1 to TRBJ2-2; D not certain. Trimming cost V 2 bases and J 4 bases, with 2 bases left between them. CDR3 length equals 12 residues. Germline V gives CDR1 WNHNN, CDR2 SYGVQD (reference sequence). CDR3 nucleotide sequence: TGCGCCAGCAGTGAGGGCACCGGGGAGCTGTTTTTT. Protein product: CASSEGTGELFF.

This clonotype was seen many times. The chain recombines TRBV10-1 with TRBJ2-7; weak D call: TRBD1 (5 bases). The CDR3 has 13 amino acids. Trimming took 4 bases from V and 1 from J, leaving 8 bases between them. CDR1 is WNHNN and CDR2 is SYGVQD in the germline V gene (reference sequence). This CDR3 is CASSVGPSYEQYF. CDR3 bases: TGCGCCAGCAGTGTGGGGCCATCCTACGAGCAGTACTTC.

With respect to this clonotype: Here the CDR3 omits its conserved ending phenylalanine or tryptophan, so a read error is the likely source. The rearrangement joins TRBV15 to TRBJ2-7; no definite D call. Germline V gene data show CDR1 as LNHNV and CDR2 as YYDKDF (reference sequence). This CDR3 has 14 amino acids. The ends were cut back, 3 bases at V and 0 bases at J, with 9 bases in the middle. The CDR3 nucleotides read TGTGCCACCAGCAGGGGTGAAGGCTCCTACGAGCAGTACTTA. Its protein product is CATSRGEGSYEQYL.

This clonotype came up a few times. This chain joins TRBV10-3 and TRBJ2-7; no clear D. This CDR3 is built from 13 residues. V was pared by 1 base and J by 1 base, with 5 bases between. The germline V gene has CDR1 ENHRY and CDR2 SYGVKD. In DNA, the CDR3 is TGTGCCATCAGTGAGTGGCAGTCCTACGAGCAGTACTTC. Protein sequence: CAISEWQSYEQYF.

This rearrangement joins TRBV15 to TRBJ1-5; tentative D call: TRBD1 (5 bases). CDR3 length: 17 residues. Germline V CDR1 and CDR2: LNHNV, YYDKDF (reference sequence). The V and J ends lost 5 bases and 4 bases respectively, with 21 bases between them. CDR3 amino acids: CATSEETGRLRNQPQHF. Here the CDR3 DNA reads TGTGCCACCAGCGAAGAGACGGGACGACTAAGAAATCAGCCCCAGCATTTT.

This sequence joins TRBV10-2 and TRBJ2-7, with TRBD2 matching 8 bases. CDR1 and CDR2 from the germline V gene are WSHSY and SAAADI. The CDR3 length is 14 residues. With 0 bases clipped from V and 6 bases from J, the junction kept 4 bases outside the gene matches. The CDR3 reads CASSESAGGSEQYF. The CDR3, as DNA: TGCGCCAGCAGTGAGTCGGCGGGGGGTAGCGAGCAGTACTTC.

This clonotype was counted at least ten times. The chain has TRBV20-1 and TRBJ2-7; 10 nucleotides match TRBD1. The germline V gene encodes CDR1 DFQATT and CDR2 SNEGSKA (reference sequence). The V and J ends lost 7 bases and 4 bases, in that order; junction bases with no gene match: 4. The CDR3 has 12 residues. DNA for the CDR3: TGCAGTGTGGGACAGGGGAAATACGAGCAGTACTTC. Its translation: CSVGQGKYEQYF.

With regard to this clonotype: With a much larger clone just one base away, this may be a read error. V is TRBV5-4 and J is TRBJ2-3; TRBD2 aligns across 7 bases. The trim removed 4 bases at V and 2 bases at J, leaving 10 bases unmatched. The germline CDR1 and CDR2 sequences are SGHNT and YYREEE (reference sequence). There are 16 residues in the CDR3. CDR3: CASSVVLGLPTDTQYF. The DNA for the CDR3 is TGTGCCAGCAGCGTGGTGTTGGGACTACCCACAGATACGCAGTATTTT.

V gene TRBV20-1 combines with J gene TRBJ2-7; D is undetermined. This CDR3 is 14 amino acids long. Germline V gene sequence: CDR1 DFQATT, CDR2 SNEGSKA (reference sequence). Trimming removed 6 bases at V and 2 bases at J, with 17 bases between. As DNA, the CDR3 is TGCAGTGCCATCACTCAAGCAGGAGCCTACGAGCAGTACTTC. Amino acids: CSAITQAGAYEQYF.